The 19 T cell receptor beta chains below come from one sample, sequenced in a study of neoadjuvant anti-PD-1 for oral cavity cancer. Produced via immunoSEQ multiplex PCR; TCRdb's table is partial and in-frame only. The sample lists roughly 7,500 clones; approximately 71% were seen once. Time point given: after neoadjuvant nivolumab, at surgical resection. The sequences come from PBMCs, collected after nivolumab (anti-PD-1) treatment. The receptors stem from a person between 35 and 79 years old with oral cavity squamous cell carcinoma.

This clone occurred a few times. The chain combines TRBV6-1 with TRBJ1-1; the D is unclear. The CDR3 loop spans 13 amino acids. Germline lookup yields CDR1 MNHNS and CDR2 SASEGT. V lost 2 bases and J 5 bases, leaving 9 bases between the germline ends. The CDR3 region is CASSESLRTEAFF. In DNA form, the CDR3 reads TGTGCCAGCAGTGAATCCCTGAGGACTGAAGCTTTCTTT.

This clone was detected a few times. The V and J genes are TRBV6-1 and TRBJ1-5, with no clear D. This CDR3 spans 14 amino acids. Per the germline V gene, CDR1 is MNHNS and CDR2 is SASEGT. The V end was cut by 2 bases, the J end by 6 bases, with 11 bases between. The CDR3 protein is CASSELDSSQPQHF. The CDR3 DNA follows: TGTGCCAGCAGTGAATTGGACTCGAGTCAGCCCCAGCATTTT.

The table lists this clone with a count of one. V usage is TRBV4-3 and J usage is TRBJ2-3; 11 positions match TRBD2. V lost 2 bases, J lost 1 base, and 11 bases stayed unmatched. Looked up from germline, CDR1 is LGHNA and CDR2 is YSLEER. The CDR3 covers 19 residues. The CDR3 nucleotides read TGCGCCAGCAGCCAACTCTTTAGCGGGGGGGGCCGTGGCACAGATACGCAGTATTTT. Amino acid sequence: CASSQLFSGGGRGTDTQYF.

The chain combines TRBV27 with TRBJ1-2, with 7 bases matching TRBD1. Looked up from germline, CDR1 is MNHEY and CDR2 is SMNVEV (reference sequence). V lost 0 bases and J lost 7; bases outside the gene matches: 14. The CDR3 spans 17 residues. The DNA of the CDR3 is TGTGCCAGCAGTTTATCGGGATTGGAACAGGGGCGAACTGGCTACACCTTC. Translated: CASSLSGLEQGRTGYTF.

V is TRBV7-9 and J is TRBJ2-3; 7 bases fit TRBD1. With 5 bases clipped from V and 2 bases from J, the junction kept 13 bases outside the gene matches. The CDR3 has 17 amino acids. CDR1 and CDR2 (germline): SEHNR, FQNEAQ (reference sequence). The CDR3 here is CASSLQKGANPTDTQYF. The CDR3 DNA reads TGTGCCAGCAGCCTGCAAAAGGGGGCGAACCCCACAGATACGCAGTATTTT.

The chain combines TRBV16 with TRBJ1-2, with D possibly matching TRBD1 (6 bases). The CDR3 is 18 residues long. The germline V gene encodes CDR1 KGHSY and CDR2 FQNENV. The V gene lost 4 bases and the J gene lost 0 bases, with 21 bases spanning the gap. Here the CDR3 reads CASSPSRGTGWTNYGYTF. The CDR3 DNA is TGTGCCAGCAGCCCATCCCGGGGAACAGGGTGGACTAACTATGGCTACACCTTC.

This sequence joins TRBV19 and TRBJ1-6; no reliable D call. The germline V gene has CDR1 LNHDA and CDR2 SQIVND (reference sequence). V was pared by 2 bases and J by 8 bases, with 10 bases between. CDR3 length equals 14 residues. The DNA of the CDR3 is TGTGCCAGTAGTATACTGGGGTTGGATTCACCCCTCCACTTT. Translating gives CASSILGLDSPLHF.

CDR3 nucleotides: TGTGCCAGCAGTCCTTTTCGAGAGACCGATACGCAGTATTTT. Translation gives CASSPFRETDTQYF. V gene TRBV28 combines with J gene TRBJ2-3; D call uncertain. Germline CDR1 and CDR2: MDHEN and SYDVKM. V gave up 5 bases and J gave up 6 bases, with 15 bases separating them. The CDR3 extends over 14 amino acids.

This chain links TRBV7-9 with TRBJ1-1, with D maybe TRBD1 (5 bases). Germline CDR1 reads SEHNR; CDR2 reads FQNEAQ (reference sequence). This CDR3 has 14 residues. V dropped 2 bases and J dropped 4 bases, with 11 bases sitting between them. CDR3 in amino acids: CASSLQGVGTEAFF. CDR3 in DNA: TGTGCCAGCAGCTTACAGGGCGTCGGCACTGAAGCTTTCTTT.

V is TRBV19 and J is TRBJ1-1; D perhaps matches TRBD1 (5 bases). Germline CDR1 LNHDA, CDR2 SQIVND (reference sequence). V was shortened by 3 bases and J by 0 bases, with 14 bases between the two germline ends. The CDR3 covers 16 residues. In DNA, the CDR3 is TGTGCCAGTAGTATTTCCCGGGGAGGGGTGAACACTGAAGCTTTCTTT. It yields the protein CASSISRGGVNTEAFF.

The gene calls are TRBV19 and TRBJ1-5; D remains unclear. Germline V gene data show CDR1 as LNHDA and CDR2 as SQIVND (reference sequence). V lost 0 bases, J lost 3 bases, and 12 bases lay in between. This CDR3 spans 16 amino acids. CDR3 bases: TGTGCCAGTAGTATAGATCGGTCCGCGAACAATCAGCCCCAGCATTTT. Translated, it gives CASSIDRSANNQPQHF.

This chain links TRBV5-1 with TRBJ1-6; D gene unclear. The CDR3 runs 17 residues. Germline lookup yields CDR1 SGHRS and CDR2 YFSETQ. V lost 1 base and J 6 bases, leaving 17 bases between the germline ends. This CDR3 reads CASSLSVPGKGNSPLHF. The CDR3 DNA is TGCGCCAGCAGCTTGTCGGTGCCGGGGAAGGGTAATTCACCCCTCCACTTT.

CDR3 DNA sequence: TGTGCCAGCAGCAAGACAGGGGATCCAAAAGAGACCCAGTACTTC. As protein: CASSKTGDPKETQYF. The rearrangement joins TRBV5-4 to TRBJ2-5; 8 nucleotides line up with TRBD1. CDR1 is SGHNT and CDR2 is YYREEE in the germline V gene (reference sequence). V lost 4 bases, J lost 3 bases, and 8 bases stayed unmatched. CDR3 length: 15 residues.

This chain uses TRBV19 with TRBJ1-6; 8 bases map to TRBD1. Germline trimming cut 3 bases from V and 8 bases from J; bases unmatched to any gene: 9. The V gene's germline CDR1 is LNHDA and CDR2 SQIVND (reference sequence). This CDR3 spans 16 amino acids. The CDR3 here is CASSILRTGLDSPLHF. The CDR3 DNA is TGTGCCAGTAGTATTCTCAGGACAGGGTTGGATTCACCCCTCCACTTT.

The rearrangement joins TRBV27 to TRBJ2-2; TRBD2 aligns across 9 bases. V shed 2 bases, J shed 2 bases, and the junction held 3 bases outside the gene matches. The germline gives CDR1 MNHEY, CDR2 SMNVEV (reference sequence). CDR3 length equals 16 residues. As DNA, the CDR3 is TGTGCCAGCAGTTTACGTAGCGGGGGCAACACCGGGGAGCTGTTTTTT. Its protein product is CASSLRSGGNTGELFF.

The chain uses TRBV14 and TRBJ2-3; D ambiguous. Trimming stripped 4 bases from V and 2 bases from J, with 13 bases between. The CDR3 sequence is 15 residues long. Germline V CDR1 and CDR2: SGHDN, FVKESK. In DNA form, the CDR3 reads TGTGCCAGCAGCCTAAGGGCCTTAGACACAGATACGCAGTATTTT. Translated: CASSLRALDTDTQYF.

The chain joins TRBV25-1 to TRBJ1-2; TRBD1 matches 7 bases. In germline, CDR1 is MGHDK, CDR2 SYGVNS. J was trimmed by 4 bases and V by 4 bases; bases with no gene match: 3. This CDR3 has 13 residues. The CDR3 nucleotides are TGTGCCAGCAGTGCCGGGACAGCCTATGGCTACACCTTC. Its translation is CASSAGTAYGYTF.

This clone appeared a few times. The V call is TRBV4-2, the J call TRBJ1-2; 7 positions agree with TRBD1. Per the germline V gene, CDR1 is LGHNA and CDR2 is YNFKEQ. CDR3 length: 14 amino acids. J lost 5 bases, V lost 4 bases, and 7 bases had no gene match. The CDR3, as DNA: TGTGCCAGCAGCCTTCCGGGACAGCTATATGGCTACACCTTC. It is translated as CASSLPGQLYGYTF.

This chain connects TRBV2 to TRBJ1-1; D uncertain. The V end lost 2 bases, the J end lost 10 bases, and 17 bases lay between the germline ends. Germline CDR1 and CDR2: SNHLY and FYNNEI. The CDR3 runs 14 residues. The CDR3 spells CASSEQGGRSGAFF. CDR3 DNA sequence: TGTGCCAGCAGTGAACAAGGAGGGAGGTCGGGAGCTTTCTTT.